These 18 T cell receptor beta chains were all obtained from the same sample, sequenced in a study of T cells in Graves' hyperthyroidism and ophthalmopathy. Template material for amplifying TCR beta CDR3 regions consisted of RNA transcripts. A first-round RT-PCR of the TCR CDR3 used the HTBI primer set. TCRdb recomputed calls from the multiplex PCR reads with MiXCR, one row per CDR3 protein. The top ten hold around 30% of the sample, which has roughly 700,000 distinct CDR3 sequences, 35% seen once. Sequencing was performed on blood. These receptors all stem from a woman between 40 and 50 years old with Graves' hyperthyroidism.

This clonotype was picked up a small number of times. CDR3 in amino acids: CASSQGYWGNYEQYF. CDR3 bases: TGTGCCAGCAGCCAGGGTTATTGGGGGAACTACGAGCAGTACTTC. The chain recombines TRBV14 with TRBJ2-7; the D gene could be TRBD1 or TRBD2 (5 bases each). V lost 3 bases, J lost 3 bases, and 15 bases lay in between. In germline, CDR1 is SGHDN, CDR2 FVKESK. The CDR3 length is 15 residues. The full variable domain, with the rest looked up from reference TRBV14 and TRBJ2-7, is EAGVTQFPSHSVIEKGQTVTLRCDPISGHDNLYWYRRVMGKEIKFLLHFVKESKQDESGMPNNRFLAERTGGTYSTLKVQPAELEDSGVYFCASSQGYWGNYEQYFGPGTRLTVT.

As regards this clonotype: The junction departs from the called germline gene at one end, perhaps through a read error. V is TRBV7-8 and J is TRBJ1-2, with 8 bases matching TRBD1. The germline CDR1 and CDR2 sequences are SGHVS and FQNEAQ. The CDR3 length is 13 residues. The CDR3 nucleotides read TGTGCCAGCAGCCCGGGGACAGGCTATGGCTACGCCTTC. Its protein is CASSPGTGYGYAF.

Regarding this clonotype: At one of its ends the junction is not consistent with the germline gene, which may arise from a read error. The rearrangement uses TRBV2 and TRBJ1-5, with no clear D. From germline, CDR1 is SNHLY and CDR2 FYNNEI. This CDR3 has 16 amino acids. CDR3 bases: TGCGCCAGCAGCCAAGTTTCACCCCATAGCAATCGGCCCCAGCATTTT. It yields the protein CASSQVSPHSNRPQHF.

This clonotype occurred many times. The chain combines TRBV2 with TRBJ1-1; possibly TRBD1 for D (5 bases). This CDR3 has 13 residues. From germline, CDR1 is SNHLY and CDR2 FYNNEI. V lost 9 bases, J lost 2 bases, and 13 bases lay in between. This chain's CDR3 is CARDGTLNTEAFF. Here the CDR3 DNA reads TGTGCCAGGGACGGGACCCTTAACACTGAAGCTTTCTTT.

This chain joins TRBV6-1 and TRBJ2-2; 8 bases align to TRBD1. Germline values: CDR1 MNHNS, CDR2 SASEGT. The CDR3 length is 17 residues. J was trimmed by 3 bases and V by 5 bases; bases with no gene match: 11. Here the CDR3 reads CASSPPDRGRYTGELFF. In DNA, the CDR3 is TGTGCCAGCAGTCCGCCCGACAGGGGAAGGTACACCGGGGAGCTGTTTTTT.

A word on this clonotype: The junction does not match germline at one end; this may be a read error. V gene TRBV12-3 or TRBV12-4 combines with J gene TRBJ1-2, with D possibly matching TRBD1 (6 bases). The CDR3 runs to 13 residues. The chain's CDR3 is CAGSLGQIYGYTF. As DNA, the CDR3 is TGTGCCGGCAGTTTAGGACAGATCTATGGCTACACCTTC.

V gene TRBV19 combines with J gene TRBJ1-5, with D unclear. V was cut by 9 bases and J by 0 bases, with 15 bases left in between. Germline CDR1 is LNHDA and CDR2 is SQIVND (reference sequence). CDR3 length: 15 residues. The CDR3 here is CASSFNSYSNQPQHF. The CDR3 DNA follows: TGTGCCAGCAGTTTCAACAGCTATAGCAATCAGCCCCAGCATTTT.

This clonotype showed up just a few times. The rearrangement links TRBV20-1 to TRBJ1-1; TRBD1 agrees at 7 bases. Per germline, CDR1 DFQATT and CDR2 SNEGSKA (reference sequence). The CDR3 has 14 residues. V gave up 8 bases and J gave up 0 bases; unmatched junction bases: 9. The CDR3 DNA sequence: TGCAGTTCAAAACCGGGACAGCTGAACACTGAAGCTTTCTTT. As protein: CSSKPGQLNTEAFF.

Many counts were recorded for this clonotype. The CDR3 reads CASSYSILATEAFF. The CDR3 coding sequence is TGTGCCAGCAGCTACTCAATTCTGGCCACTGAAGCTTTCTTT. The chain uses TRBV7-6 and TRBJ1-1; D not certain. CDR1 is SGHVS, CDR2 FNYEAQ, per germline. The V end lost 4 bases, the J end lost 4 bases, and 13 bases lay between the germline ends. CDR3 length: 14 residues.

The rearrangement links TRBV29-1 to TRBJ2-7; D gene unclear. Germline V CDR1 and CDR2: SQVTM, ANQGSEA. The V end lost 4 bases, the J end lost 3 bases, and 13 bases lay between the germline ends. This CDR3 contains 13 residues. The CDR3 nucleotides are TGCAGCGTTGTACAAGGGCTAAACTACGAGCAGTACTTC. Protein: CSVVQGLNYEQYF.

V usage is TRBV4-1 and J usage is TRBJ1-4; D not resolved. V was cut by 8 bases and J by 6 bases, with 16 bases left in between. The germline gives CDR1 MGHRA, CDR2 YSYEKL. CDR3 length: 14 amino acids. This CDR3 is CASLSRAEDEKLFF. The CDR3 bases are TGCGCCAGCCTGTCTAGGGCGGAGGATGAAAAACTGTTTTTT.

The sample holds a few counts of this clonotype. The chain carries TRBV5-6 and TRBJ2-6, with TRBD1 matching over 8 bases. Trimming removed 4 bases from V and 5 bases from J; junction bases left unmatched: 11. The CDR3 has 17 amino acids. Looked up from germline, CDR1 is SGHDT and CDR2 is YYEEEE. The CDR3 DNA is TGTGCCAGCAGCCCCAAAAACCAGGGGGCGTGGGCCAACGTCCTGACTTTC. It is translated as CASSPKNQGAWANVLTF.

This clonotype turned up a few times. The chain carries TRBV29-1 and TRBJ2-2, with D perhaps TRBD1 or TRBD2 (6 bases each). The germline CDR1 and CDR2 sequences are SQVTM and ANQGSEA. The ends were cut back, 7 bases at V and 3 bases at J, with 18 bases in the middle. The CDR3 is 15 residues long. The CDR3 DNA follows: TGCAGCGGGGGGCTTGGGGGGCCTTACACCGGGGAGCTGTTTTTT. Its translation: CSGGLGGPYTGELFF.

The chain recombines TRBV4-1 with TRBJ1-1; D is possibly TRBD1 (5 bases). V shed 1 base and J shed 3 bases, with 12 bases lying between them. CDR3 length equals 15 residues. CDR1 and CDR2 from the germline V gene are MGHRA and YSYEKL. DNA for the CDR3: TGCGCCAGCAGCCAAGGTCGGCAGGGTGACACTGAAGCTTTCTTT. Its protein product is CASSQGRQGDTEAFF.

This clonotype was observed a single time. The rearrangement uses TRBV7-9 and TRBJ2-2, with a tentative D call TRBD2 (5 bases). Deletions cut 2 bases from V and 1 base from J, with 11 bases between. This CDR3 is built from 16 residues. Germline assignment: CDR1 SEHNR and CDR2 FQNEAQ (reference sequence). The CDR3 nucleotides are TGTGCCAGCAGCTTATCCCAGCGGATGAACACCGGGGAGCTGTTTTTT. Encoded protein: CASSLSQRMNTGELFF. Looking up the rest from reference TRBV7-9 and TRBJ2-2 gives the full variable domain: DTGVSQNPRHKITKRGQNVTFRCDPISEHNRLYWYRQTLGQGPEFLTYFQNEAQLEKSRLLSDRFSAERPKGSFSTLEIQRTEQGDSAMYLCASSLSQRMNTGELFFGEGSRLTVL.

In this sample, this clonotype turned up many times. The V gene is TRBV19, the J gene TRBJ2-5, with D perhaps matching TRBD2 (5 bases). The V end lost 3 bases, the J end lost 5 bases, and 10 bases lay between the germline ends. Germline-derived CDR1 and CDR2 are LNHDA and SQIVND (reference sequence). The CDR3 is 13 residues long. The chain's CDR3 is CASSIGGGETQYF. In DNA, the CDR3 is TGTGCCAGTAGTATCGGTGGCGGGGAGACCCAGTACTTC.

Points on this clonotype: This sequence may be a read error, since a much larger clone differs from it by one base. This chain links TRBV12-3 or TRBV12-4 with TRBJ1-1; D unresolved. The CDR3 has 13 amino acids. In nucleotides, the CDR3 is TGTGCCGGCAGTTTAGACCAGCAGACTGAAGCTTTCTTT. Its translation is CAGSLDQQTEAFF.

The rearrangement joins TRBV7-2 to TRBJ2-7; unclear D gene. The CDR3 length is 14 residues. Deletions cut 5 bases from V and 2 bases from J, with 13 bases between. The germline V gene has CDR1 SGHTA and CDR2 FQGNSA. The CDR3 DNA is TGTGCCAGCAGCGCGCTAGTAGGAACCTACGAGCAGTACTTC. This translates into CASSALVGTYEQYF. The full variable domain, with the rest looked up from reference TRBV7-2 and TRBJ2-7, is GAGVSQSPSNKVTEKGKDVELRCDPISGHTALYWYRQSLGQGLEFLIYFQGNSAPDKSGLPSDRFSAERTGGSVSTLTIQRTQQEDSAVYLCASSALVGTYEQYFGPGTRLTVT.